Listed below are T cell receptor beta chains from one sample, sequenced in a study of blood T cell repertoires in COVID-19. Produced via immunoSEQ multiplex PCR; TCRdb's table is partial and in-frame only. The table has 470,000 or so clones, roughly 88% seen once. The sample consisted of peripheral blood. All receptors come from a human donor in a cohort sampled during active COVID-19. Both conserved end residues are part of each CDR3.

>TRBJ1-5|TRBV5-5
CASSSQGARQPQHF
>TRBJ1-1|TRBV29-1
CSYFRDAQTEAFF
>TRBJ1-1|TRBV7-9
CASSLGRFGNTEAFF
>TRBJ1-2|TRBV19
CASRMQPYGYTF
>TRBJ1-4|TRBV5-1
CASSLVAGAPTNEKLFF
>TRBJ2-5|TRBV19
CASSEGRGQETQYF
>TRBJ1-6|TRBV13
CASALTGNRGSPLHF
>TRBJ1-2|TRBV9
CASSVTGVNYGYTF
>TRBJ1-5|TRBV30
CAWSGLNSNQPQHF
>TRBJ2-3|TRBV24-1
CATSDPYPDRVKRDTQYF
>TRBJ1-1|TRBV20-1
CSASQGTEAFF